Listed below are T cell receptor beta chains from one sample, sequenced in a study of neurological immune-mediated disorders. TCRdb recomputed calls from the 5' RACE reads with MiXCR, one row per CDR3 protein. The sample shows 45,000 or so distinct CDR3 sequences, approximately 12% of them seen only once. Sequencing was done on a sample of PBMCs. The receptors were sampled from a female donor in good health. The CDR3 runs from the conserved cysteine through the conserved F or W. Fields, in order: V gene, J gene, CDR3 protein.

v_gene: TRBV28; j_gene: TRBJ2-1; CDR3aa: CASSFRGLHNEQFF
v_gene: TRBV5-1; j_gene: TRBJ2-1; CDR3aa: CASSLVAEQFF
v_gene: TRBV5-1; j_gene: TRBJ1-2; CDR3aa: CASSESPGVYGYTF
v_gene: TRBV7-9; j_gene: TRBJ2-7; CDR3aa: CASSAQVAGAGATEQYF
v_gene: TRBV20-1; j_gene: TRBJ1-1; CDR3aa: CSAGYPRNTEAFF
v_gene: TRBV27; j_gene: TRBJ2-3; CDR3aa: CASSLLESLRTDTQYF
v_gene: TRBV6-5; j_gene: TRBJ1-6; CDR3aa: CASSYSNQGSSPLHF
v_gene: TRBV4-1; j_gene: TRBJ1-1; CDR3aa: CASSQDPDIGAFF
v_gene: TRBV13; j_gene: TRBJ2-6; CDR3aa: CASSLMGLSGANVLTF
v_gene: TRBV5-6; j_gene: TRBJ1-5; CDR3aa: CASSGGGGNQPQHF
v_gene: TRBV30; j_gene: TRBJ1-4; CDR3aa: CAWSRGLGDEKLFF
v_gene: TRBV7-2; j_gene: TRBJ1-1; CDR3aa: CASRAALNTEAFF
v_gene: TRBV27; j_gene: TRBJ2-7; CDR3aa: CASSLGGSSYEQYF
v_gene: TRBV12-3/TRBV12-4; j_gene: TRBJ1-2; CDR3aa: CASTFGQGEHGYTF
v_gene: TRBV4-1; j_gene: TRBJ1-2; CDR3aa: CASSQDSIPSYGYTF
v_gene: TRBV5-1; j_gene: TRBJ2-2; CDR3aa: CASSGQDTGELFF
v_gene: TRBV18; j_gene: TRBJ1-2; CDR3aa: CASSPGGANYGYTF
v_gene: TRBV20-1; j_gene: TRBJ1-5; CDR3aa: CSARGDSYSNQPQHF
v_gene: TRBV5-1; j_gene: TRBJ2-3; CDR3aa: CASSFLAGGPPSTDTQYF
v_gene: TRBV4-3; j_gene: TRBJ2-6; CDR3aa: CASSQEGGTGANVLTF
v_gene: TRBV5-1; j_gene: TRBJ2-5; CDR3aa: CASSPYQETQYF
v_gene: TRBV7-9; j_gene: TRBJ1-2; CDR3aa: CASSLDADYGYTF